Listed here are 13 T cell receptor beta chains from one sample, sequenced in a study of cytomegalovirus exposure and HLA in healthy donors. Produced via immunoSEQ multiplex PCR; TCRdb's table is partial and in-frame only. Here the sample spans 150,000 or so clones, 70% to 90% being singletons. Sequencing was performed on PBMCs. The receptors here all came from a man aged 18 to 29 in good health and CMV-seropositive.

This clone appeared once. The chain links TRBV29-1 to TRBJ2-7; TRBD1 might be the D (6 bases). Per germline, CDR1 SQVTM and CDR2 ANQGSEA. Trimming cost V 4 bases and J 2 bases, with 9 bases left between them. This CDR3 region has 12 residues. The CDR3 bases are TGCAGCGTTGGGGACACCACCTACGAGCAGTACTTC. Its protein product is CSVGDTTYEQYF.

The chain carries TRBV4-2 and TRBJ1-2, with TRBD1 as a possible D gene (5 bases). The CDR3 contains 15 residues. V gave up 1 base and J gave up 3 bases, with 12 bases separating them. Germline CDR1 reads LGHNA; CDR2 reads YNFKEQ. The chain's CDR3 is CASSQVGQAHYGYTF. In DNA form, the CDR3 reads TGTGCCAGCAGCCAAGTGGGGCAGGCCCACTATGGCTACACCTTC.

This clone was recorded only once. The chain links TRBV29-1 to TRBJ1-1, with 8 bases lining up with TRBD1. Germline loops: CDR1 SQVTM, CDR2 ANQGSEA. This CDR3 contains 13 residues. In DNA form, the CDR3 reads TGCACGGGGCGGGGACAGGTGAACACTGAAGCTTTCTTT. Protein: CTGRGQVNTEAFF.

The V call is TRBV27, the J call TRBJ1-1; D perhaps matches TRBD1 (6 bases). The germline gives CDR1 MNHEY, CDR2 SMNVEV (reference sequence). The germline V and J ends were trimmed by 3 bases and 7 bases, with 15 bases remaining between them. The CDR3 length is 14 residues. Here the CDR3 reads CASSFRGVGNEAFF. The CDR3 region has the DNA TGTGCCAGCAGTTTCAGGGGTGTTGGGAATGAAGCTTTCTTT.

This clone has a single count. The rearrangement uses TRBV2 and TRBJ1-1; TRBD1 is a possible D gene (6 bases). The V end was cut by 6 bases, the J end by 1 base, with 12 bases between. The CDR3 runs 14 residues. The germline V gene has CDR1 SNHLY and CDR2 FYNNEI. This CDR3 is CASSQQGRNTEAFF. The CDR3, as DNA: TGTGCCAGCAGCCAACAGGGTCGGAACACTGAAGCTTTCTTT.

The chain's CDR3 is CASSQDAYNEQFF. In nucleotides, the CDR3 is TGCGCCAGCAGCCAAGACGCCTACAATGAGCAGTTCTTC. The chain has TRBV4-3 and TRBJ2-1; D is uncertain. CDR1 and CDR2 (germline): LGHNA, YSLEER. The CDR3 is 13 amino acids. V was shortened by 0 bases and J by 2 bases, with 2 bases between the two germline ends.

This clone was counted once. The chain is built from TRBV7-2 and TRBJ2-4; tentative D call: TRBD1 (6 bases). The CDR3 spans 16 residues. CDR1 is SGHTA and CDR2 is FQGNSA in the germline V gene. The germline V and J ends were trimmed by 3 bases and 0 bases, with 12 bases remaining between them. The CDR3 is CASSLDSQLAKNIQYF. The CDR3 DNA sequence: TGTGCCAGCAGCTTGGACAGTCAATTAGCCAAAAACATTCAGTACTTC. Supplemented by reference TRBV7-2 and TRBJ2-4, the full variable domain reads GAGVSQSPSNKVTEKGKDVELRCDPISGHTALYWYRQSLGQGLEFLIYFQGNSAPDKSGLPSDRFSAERTGGSVSTLTIQRTQQEDSAVYLCASSLDSQLAKNIQYFGAGTRLSVL.

This clone turned up a few times. The V and J genes are TRBV23-1 and TRBJ2-7; possible D gene TRBD1, 6 bases. TRBV23-1 is an ORF, with its function uncertain. The CDR3 has 15 residues. V lost 0 bases to trimming and J lost 3 bases, with 12 bases between them. The CDR3: CASSQSGQGNYEQYF. DNA of the CDR3: TGCGCCAGCAGTCAATCCGGGCAGGGGAACTACGAGCAGTACTTC.

The V call is TRBV9, the J call TRBJ2-7; TRBD2 might be the D (6 bases). The CDR3 is made up of 15 amino acids. V was pared by 4 bases and J by 3 bases, with 17 bases between. Germline V gives CDR1 SGDLS, CDR2 YYNGEE. The CDR3 DNA sequence: TGTGCCAGCAGCCCGGGTGGGGGGTCGGGCTACGAGCAGTACTTC. It yields the protein CASSPGGGSGYEQYF.

This clone has only a few counts. The chain couples TRBV9 to TRBJ2-2; TRBD2 matches 12 bases. There are 19 residues in the CDR3. The V and J ends lost 4 bases and 5 bases, in that order; junction bases with no gene match: 15. The V gene's germline CDR1 is SGDLS and CDR2 YYNGEE. The CDR3 here is CASSSQGLAGGPVTGELFF. DNA for the CDR3: TGTGCCAGCAGCTCTCAAGGCCTAGCGGGAGGGCCGGTGACCGGGGAGCTGTTTTTT.

This chain links TRBV7-2 with TRBJ1-1; a possible D gene is TRBD1 (5 bases). Deletions cut 0 bases from V and 0 bases from J, with 11 bases between. Germline V lookup: CDR1 SGHTA, CDR2 FQGNSA. The CDR3 loop spans 16 amino acids. In DNA form, the CDR3 reads TGTGCCAGCAGCTTAGCAGGGGCCGGTATGAACACTGAAGCTTTCTTT. Translating it yields CASSLAGAGMNTEAFF.

The chain employs TRBV7-6 and TRBJ2-5; a possible D gene is TRBD2 (6 bases). Trimming cost V 1 base and J 4 bases, with 7 bases left between them. CDR1 and CDR2 from the germline V gene are SGHVS and FNYEAQ. CDR3 length: 13 amino acids. DNA of the CDR3: TGTGCCAGCAGCTTAGTGGGGGGAGAGACCCAGTACTTC. This translates into CASSLVGGETQYF.

The chain joins TRBV18 to TRBJ1-2; D ambiguous. CDR3 length: 15 residues. CDR1 KGHSH and CDR2 LQKENI come from the germline V gene. Trimming pared 3 bases from V and 8 bases from J, leaving 19 bases between. CDR3 nucleotides: TGTGCCAGCTCACCCTTGGCAGACGAAGGAGGAGGCTACACCTTC. Residues: CASSPLADEGGGYTF.